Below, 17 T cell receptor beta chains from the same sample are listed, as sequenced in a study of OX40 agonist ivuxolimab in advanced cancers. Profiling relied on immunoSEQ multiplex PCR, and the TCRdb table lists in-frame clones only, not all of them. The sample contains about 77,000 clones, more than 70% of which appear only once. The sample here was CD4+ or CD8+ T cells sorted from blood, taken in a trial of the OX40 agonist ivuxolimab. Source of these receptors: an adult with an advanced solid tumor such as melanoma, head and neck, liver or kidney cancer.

CDR3 coding DNA: TGTGCCAGCAGGGCCCGGGACAGGGGGCATTATGGCTACACCTTC. This encodes CASRARDRGHYGYTF. The rearrangement links TRBV27 to TRBJ1-2, with 12 positions matching TRBD1. J lost 5 bases, V lost 6 bases, and 7 bases had no gene match. This CDR3 has 15 amino acids. Per germline, CDR1 MNHEY and CDR2 SMNVEV (reference sequence).

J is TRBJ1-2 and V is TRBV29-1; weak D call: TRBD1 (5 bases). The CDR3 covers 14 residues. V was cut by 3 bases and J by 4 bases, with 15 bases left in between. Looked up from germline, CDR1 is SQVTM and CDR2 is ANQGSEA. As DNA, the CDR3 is TGCAGCGTTGAGACAGATGGTAATTTCTATGGCTACACCTTC. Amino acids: CSVETDGNFYGYTF.

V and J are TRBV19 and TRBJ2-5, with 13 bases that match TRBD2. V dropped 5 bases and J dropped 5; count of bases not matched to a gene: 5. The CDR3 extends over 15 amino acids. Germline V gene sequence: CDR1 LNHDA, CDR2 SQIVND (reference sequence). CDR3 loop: CASSPGTSGIETQYF. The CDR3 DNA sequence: TGTGCCAGTAGTCCGGGGACTAGCGGGATTGAGACCCAGTACTTC.

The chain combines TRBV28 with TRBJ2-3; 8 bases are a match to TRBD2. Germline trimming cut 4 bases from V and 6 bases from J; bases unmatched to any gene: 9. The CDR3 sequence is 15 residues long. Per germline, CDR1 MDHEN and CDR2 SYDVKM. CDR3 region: CASSSPAGESDTQYF. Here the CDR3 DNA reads TGTGCCAGCAGTTCCCCAGCGGGAGAGTCGGATACGCAGTATTTT.

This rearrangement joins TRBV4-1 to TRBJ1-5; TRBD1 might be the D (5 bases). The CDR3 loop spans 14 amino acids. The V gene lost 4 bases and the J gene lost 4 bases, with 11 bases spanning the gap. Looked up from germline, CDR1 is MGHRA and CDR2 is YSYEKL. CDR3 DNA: TGCGCCAGCAGCCTTGGACCAGGGAATCAGCCCCAGCATTTT. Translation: CASSLGPGNQPQHF.

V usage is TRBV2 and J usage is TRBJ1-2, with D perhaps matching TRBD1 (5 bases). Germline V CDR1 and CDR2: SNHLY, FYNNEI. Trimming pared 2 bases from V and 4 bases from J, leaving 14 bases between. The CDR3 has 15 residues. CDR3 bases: TGTGCCAGCAGTGAAAGGGCAGGGCCTGCCTATGGCTACACCTTC. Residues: CASSERAGPAYGYTF.

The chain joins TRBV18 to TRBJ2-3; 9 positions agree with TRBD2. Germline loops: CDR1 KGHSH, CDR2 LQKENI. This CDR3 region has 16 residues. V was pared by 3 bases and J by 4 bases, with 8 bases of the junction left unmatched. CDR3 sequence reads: CASSPPAGGLSDTQYF. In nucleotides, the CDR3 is TGTGCCAGCTCACCTCCTGCGGGAGGGCTTTCAGATACGCAGTATTTT. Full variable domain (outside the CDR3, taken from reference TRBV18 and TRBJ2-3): NAGVMQNPRHLVRRRGQEARLRCSPMKGHSHVYWYRQLPEEGLKFMVYLQKENIIDESGMPKERFSAEFPKEGPSILRIQQVVRGDSAAYFCASSPPAGGLSDTQYFGPGTRLTVL.

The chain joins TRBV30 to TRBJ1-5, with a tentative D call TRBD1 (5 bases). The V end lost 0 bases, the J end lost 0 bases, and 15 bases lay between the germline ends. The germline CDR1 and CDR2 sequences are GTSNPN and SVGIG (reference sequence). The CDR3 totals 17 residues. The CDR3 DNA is TGTGCCTGGAGTGTAGCAGTGAAGGGGTATAGCAATCAGCCCCAGCATTTT. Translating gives CAWSVAVKGYSNQPQHF.

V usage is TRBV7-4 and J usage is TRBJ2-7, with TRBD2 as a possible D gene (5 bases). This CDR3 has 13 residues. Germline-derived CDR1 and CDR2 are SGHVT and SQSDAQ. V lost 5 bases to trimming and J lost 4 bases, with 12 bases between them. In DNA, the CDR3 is TGTGCCAGCAGCCAGGACTGGGCGTACGAGCAGTACTTC. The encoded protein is CASSQDWAYEQYF.

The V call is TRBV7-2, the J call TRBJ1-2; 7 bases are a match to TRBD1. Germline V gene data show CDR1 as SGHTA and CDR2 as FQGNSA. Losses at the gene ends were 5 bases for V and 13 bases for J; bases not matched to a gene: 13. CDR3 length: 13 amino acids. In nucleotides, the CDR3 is TGTGCCAGCAGCCCCCGGGACAGACTCGTGACCACCTTC. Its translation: CASSPRDRLVTTF.

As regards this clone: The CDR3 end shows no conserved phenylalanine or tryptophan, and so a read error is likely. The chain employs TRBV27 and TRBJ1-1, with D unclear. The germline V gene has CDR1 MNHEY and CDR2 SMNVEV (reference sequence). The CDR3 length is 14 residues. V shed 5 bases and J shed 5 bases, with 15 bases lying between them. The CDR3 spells CASSLALGRTEAFL. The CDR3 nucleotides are TGTGCCAGCAGTCTAGCATTAGGGCGGACTGAAGCTTTCCTT.

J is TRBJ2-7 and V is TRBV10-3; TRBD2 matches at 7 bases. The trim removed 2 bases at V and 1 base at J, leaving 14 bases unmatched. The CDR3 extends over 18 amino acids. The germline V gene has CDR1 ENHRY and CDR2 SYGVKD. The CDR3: CAISEGGLSGTGSYEQYF. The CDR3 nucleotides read TGTGCCATCAGTGAGGGGGGACTATCGGGTACCGGATCCTACGAGCAGTACTTC.

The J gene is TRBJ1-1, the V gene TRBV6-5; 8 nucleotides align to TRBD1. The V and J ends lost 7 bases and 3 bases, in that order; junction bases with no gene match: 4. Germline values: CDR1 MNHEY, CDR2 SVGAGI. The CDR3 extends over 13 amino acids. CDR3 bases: TGTGCCAGCACAGGGGGCTTGTACACTGAAGCTTTCTTT. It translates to CASTGGLYTEAFF.

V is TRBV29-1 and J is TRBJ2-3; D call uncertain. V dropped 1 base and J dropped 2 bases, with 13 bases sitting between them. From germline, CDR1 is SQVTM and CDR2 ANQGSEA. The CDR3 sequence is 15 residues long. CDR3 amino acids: CSVEGTQPITDTQYF. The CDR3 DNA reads TGCAGCGTTGAAGGGACGCAACCTATCACAGATACGCAGTATTTT.

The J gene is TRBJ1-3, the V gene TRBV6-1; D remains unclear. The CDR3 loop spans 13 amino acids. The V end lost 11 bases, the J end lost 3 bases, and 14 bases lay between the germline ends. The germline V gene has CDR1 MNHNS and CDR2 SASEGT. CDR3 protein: CACGGGVGNTIYF. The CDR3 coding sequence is TGTGCCTGTGGCGGAGGAGTTGGAAACACCATATATTTT.

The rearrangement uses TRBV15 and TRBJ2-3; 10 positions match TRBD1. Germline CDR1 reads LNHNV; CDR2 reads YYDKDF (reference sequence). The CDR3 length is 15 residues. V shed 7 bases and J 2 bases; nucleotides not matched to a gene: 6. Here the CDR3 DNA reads TGTGCCACCAAAAAGGGACAGGGGAACACAGATACGCAGTATTTT. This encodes CATKKGQGNTDTQYF.

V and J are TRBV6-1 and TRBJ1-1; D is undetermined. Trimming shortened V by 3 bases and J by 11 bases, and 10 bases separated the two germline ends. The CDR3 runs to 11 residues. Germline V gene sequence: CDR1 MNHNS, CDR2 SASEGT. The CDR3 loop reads CASSEWVGAFF. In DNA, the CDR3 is TGTGCCAGCAGTGAGTGGGTCGGGGCTTTCTTT.